This T cell receptor (beta chain) comes out of a study of CD8 T cells in Susac syndrome (dated by TCRdb to about 2019). At the level of the whole study: Of the Susac syndrome patients who were sequenced, roughly eight were in clinical remission while roughly 6 had clinically active disease. At the time of blood withdrawal, Susac syndrome patients were either therapy-naive, taking corticosteroids (with some also receiving IVIg), or on IVIg alone. The study used repertoire sequencing to test whether antigen drove CD8+ T cell activation and differentiation in Susac syndrome. The full study reports these points: The CD4+ T cell repertoire of patients with Susac syndrome showed no detectable clonal expansion. The number of individuals in the TCR sequencing and HLA analysis was recognized as being relatively small.

RNA was extracted using the RNeasy kit, and about 0.5 to 1 ug of the RNA was reverse transcribed with random hexamers. The immunoSEQ multiplex PCR assay, which covers 54 Vbeta and 13 Jbeta segments, was used to amplify TCR beta CDR3 regions. PCR amplification bias was corrected by using a synthetic template baseline for primer optimization and computational correction. Per the authors' processing: Only productive sequences were kept, with reads annotated to V, D and J genes according to IMGT and analyzed in immunoSEQ Analyzer. Clonality was calculated as one minus the Shannon entropy normalized by log2 of the number of productive unique sequences. Public and private clones were assessed among the 100 most prevalent clones of each patient and control. Clones were defined as Susac-specific if absent from the healthy and MS cohorts, from 1052 published viral clones and from other ImmuneACCESS disease sequences. TCRdb redid the processing of the public reads, applying fastp at Q25 and MiXCR, and retained in-frame beta chains. Identical CDR3 proteins give one entry, which carries the most common genes and DNA. TCRdb's processing, not the study's, gives the V and J calls here. For this sample the table gives some 200,000 distinct CDR3 sequences, of which approximately 94% were detected only once. 0.09% to 0.1% of the sample comes from the top ten.

V is trimmed back by 4 bases and J by 9 bases, and the junction contains 8 bases that no gene match accounts for. The CDR3, from cysteine to phenylalanine, totals 14 residues. Only CDR3 DNA remains: 42 bases, in frame from the first base. CDR1 and CDR2 are drawn from the germline V gene (reference sequence): LGHDT, YNNKEL. About this clonotype: The clone's antigen remains unknown. Base qualities are not at hand, and no much larger clone is one base apart.

Peripheral blood CD8+ and CD4+ T cells from healthy donors, Susac syndrome patients and multiple sclerosis patients were profiled by high-throughput TCR beta sequencing. Susac syndrome patients met recently defined diagnostic criteria for definite or probable disease. Bulk CD8+ and CD4+ T cells were purified by magnetic negative isolation, whereas CD8+ TEMRA cells were enriched by FACS. Blood was collected in EDTA tubes and processed within 24 hours, with PBMCs isolated through density gradient centrifugation. PBMCs intended for TCR sequencing were cryopreserved in liquid nitrogen and were subsequently thawed in a 37 degrees C water bath. The sorted or isolated CD4+, CD8+ and CD8+ TEMRA cells had a purity of 90% or higher.

Sequenced material: CD4+ T cells from PBMCs. The clonotype comes from a human donor with Susac syndrome. This receptor chain uses TRBV3-1 and TRBJ1-5; 8 junctional bases match TRBD1. The CDR3 region reads CASSPRTGPRPQHF. The DNA sequence is TGTGCCAGCAGCCCACGGACAGGGCCGAGGCCCCAGCATTTT.